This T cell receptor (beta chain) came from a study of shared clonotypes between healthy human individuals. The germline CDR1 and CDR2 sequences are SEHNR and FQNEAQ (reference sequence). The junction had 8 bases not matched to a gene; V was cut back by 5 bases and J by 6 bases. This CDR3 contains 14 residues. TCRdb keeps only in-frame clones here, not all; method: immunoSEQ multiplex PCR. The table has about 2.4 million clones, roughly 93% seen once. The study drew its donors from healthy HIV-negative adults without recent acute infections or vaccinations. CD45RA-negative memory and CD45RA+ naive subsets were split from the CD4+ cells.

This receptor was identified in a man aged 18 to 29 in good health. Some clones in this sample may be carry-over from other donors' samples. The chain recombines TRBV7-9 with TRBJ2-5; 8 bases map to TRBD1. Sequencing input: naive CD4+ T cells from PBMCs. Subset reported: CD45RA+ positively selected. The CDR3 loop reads CASSPVDRAKTQYF. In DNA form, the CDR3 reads TGTGCCAGCAGCCCCGTGGACAGGGCAAAGACCCAGTACTTC.